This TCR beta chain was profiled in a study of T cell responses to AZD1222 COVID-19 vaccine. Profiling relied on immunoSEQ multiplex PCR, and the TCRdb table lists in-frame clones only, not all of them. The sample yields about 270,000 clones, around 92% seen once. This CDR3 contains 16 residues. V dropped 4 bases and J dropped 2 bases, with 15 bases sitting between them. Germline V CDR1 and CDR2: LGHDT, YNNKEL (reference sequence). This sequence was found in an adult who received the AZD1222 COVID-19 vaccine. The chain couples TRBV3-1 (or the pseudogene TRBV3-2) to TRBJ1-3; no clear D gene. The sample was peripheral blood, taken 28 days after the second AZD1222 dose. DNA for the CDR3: TGTGCCAGCAGCCCGCACACAGAAGGGACTGGAAACACCATATATTTT. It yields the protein CASSPHTEGTGNTIYF.